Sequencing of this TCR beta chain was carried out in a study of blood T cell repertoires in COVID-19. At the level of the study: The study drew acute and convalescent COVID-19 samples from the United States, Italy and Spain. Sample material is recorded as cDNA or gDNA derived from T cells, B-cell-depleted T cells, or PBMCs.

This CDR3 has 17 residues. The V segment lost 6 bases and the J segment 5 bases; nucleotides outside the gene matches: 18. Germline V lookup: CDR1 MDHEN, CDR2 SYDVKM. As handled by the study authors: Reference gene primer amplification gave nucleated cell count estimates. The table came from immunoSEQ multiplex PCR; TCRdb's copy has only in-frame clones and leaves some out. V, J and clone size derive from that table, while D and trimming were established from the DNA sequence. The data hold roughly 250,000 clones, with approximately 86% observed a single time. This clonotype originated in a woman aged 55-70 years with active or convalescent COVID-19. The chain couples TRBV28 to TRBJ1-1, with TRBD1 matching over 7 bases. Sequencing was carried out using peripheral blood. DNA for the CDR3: TGTGCCAGCAGCATTTTGAGGGGGCACAGGTTTTCAACTGAAGCTTTCTTT. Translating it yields CASSILRGHRFSTEAFF. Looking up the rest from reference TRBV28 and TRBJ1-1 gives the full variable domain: DVKVTQSSRYLVKRTGEKVFLECVQDMDHENMFWYRQDPGLGLRLIYFSYDVKMKEKGDIPEGYSVSREKKERFSLILESASTNQTSMYLCASSILRGHRFSTEAFFGQGTRLTVV.